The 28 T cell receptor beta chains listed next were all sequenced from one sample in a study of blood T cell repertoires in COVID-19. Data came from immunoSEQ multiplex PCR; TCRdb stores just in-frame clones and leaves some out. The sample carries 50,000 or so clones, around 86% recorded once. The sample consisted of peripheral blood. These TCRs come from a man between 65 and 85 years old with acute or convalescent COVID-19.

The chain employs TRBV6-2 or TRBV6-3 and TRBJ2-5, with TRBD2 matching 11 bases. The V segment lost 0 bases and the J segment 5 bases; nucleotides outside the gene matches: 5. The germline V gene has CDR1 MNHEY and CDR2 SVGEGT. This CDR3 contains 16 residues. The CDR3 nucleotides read TGTGCCAGCAGTTACTCGCCTAGCGGGAGGTCGGAGACCCAGTACTTC. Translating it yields CASSYSPSGRSETQYF.

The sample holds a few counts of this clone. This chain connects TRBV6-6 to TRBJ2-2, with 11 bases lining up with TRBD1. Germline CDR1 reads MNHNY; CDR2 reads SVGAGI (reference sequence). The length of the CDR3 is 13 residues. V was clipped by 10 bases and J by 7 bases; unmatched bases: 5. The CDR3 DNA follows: TGTGCCAACAGGGGACAGGGGGTCGGGGAGCTGTTTTTT. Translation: CANRGQGVGELFF.

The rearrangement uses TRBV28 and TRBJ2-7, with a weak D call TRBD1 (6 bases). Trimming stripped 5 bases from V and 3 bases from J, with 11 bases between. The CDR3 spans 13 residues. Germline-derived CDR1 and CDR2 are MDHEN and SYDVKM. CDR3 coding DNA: TGTGCCAGCAGTATAGAACAGGGCTACGAGCAGTACGTC. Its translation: CASSIEQGYEQYV.

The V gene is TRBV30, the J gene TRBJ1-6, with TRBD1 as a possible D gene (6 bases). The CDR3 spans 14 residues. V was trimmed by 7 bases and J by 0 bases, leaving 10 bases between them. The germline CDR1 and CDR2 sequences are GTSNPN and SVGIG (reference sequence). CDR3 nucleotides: TGTGCCTCTACAGGGAGCTCCTATAATTCACCCCTCCACTTT. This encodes CASTGSSYNSPLHF.

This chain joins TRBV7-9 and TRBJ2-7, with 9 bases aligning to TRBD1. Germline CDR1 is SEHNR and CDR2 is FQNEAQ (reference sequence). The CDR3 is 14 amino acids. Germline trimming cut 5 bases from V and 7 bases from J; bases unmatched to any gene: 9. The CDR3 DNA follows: TGTGCCAGCAGCACCGGACAGGGGACTCGTGAGCAGTACTTC. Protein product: CASSTGQGTREQYF.

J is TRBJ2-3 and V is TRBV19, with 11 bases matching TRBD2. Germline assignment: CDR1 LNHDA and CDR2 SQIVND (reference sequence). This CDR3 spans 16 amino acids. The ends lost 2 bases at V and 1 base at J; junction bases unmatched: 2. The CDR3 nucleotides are TGTGCCAGTAGTATACTACTAGCGGGGGGCACAGATACGCAGTATTTT. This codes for CASSILLAGGTDTQYF.

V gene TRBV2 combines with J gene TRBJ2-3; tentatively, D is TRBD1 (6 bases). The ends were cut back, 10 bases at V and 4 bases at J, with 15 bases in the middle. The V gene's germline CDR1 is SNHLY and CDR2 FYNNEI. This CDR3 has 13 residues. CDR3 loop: CATQGHGADTQYF. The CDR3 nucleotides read TGTGCCACACAGGGTCACGGGGCAGATACGCAGTATTTT.

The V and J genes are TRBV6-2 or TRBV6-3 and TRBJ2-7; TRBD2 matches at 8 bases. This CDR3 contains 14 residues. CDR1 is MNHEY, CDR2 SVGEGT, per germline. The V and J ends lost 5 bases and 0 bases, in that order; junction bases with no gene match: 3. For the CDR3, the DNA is TGTGCCAGCAGTCGGACTAGCCCCTCCTACGAGCAGTACGTC. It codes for CASSRTSPSYEQYV.

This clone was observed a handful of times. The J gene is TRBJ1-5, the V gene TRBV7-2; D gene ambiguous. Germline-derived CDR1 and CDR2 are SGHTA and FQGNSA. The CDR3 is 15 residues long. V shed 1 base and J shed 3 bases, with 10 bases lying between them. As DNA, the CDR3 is TGTGCCAGCAGCTTAGACGCCCCCTACAATCAGCCCCAGCATTTT. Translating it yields CASSLDAPYNQPQHF.

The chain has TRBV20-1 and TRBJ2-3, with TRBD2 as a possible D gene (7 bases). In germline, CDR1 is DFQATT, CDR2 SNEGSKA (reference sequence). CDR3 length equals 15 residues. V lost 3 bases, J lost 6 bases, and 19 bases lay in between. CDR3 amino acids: CSASLGGPVRDTQYF. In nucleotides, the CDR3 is TGCAGTGCTAGTCTCGGGGGGCCGGTTCGGGATACGCAGTATTTT.

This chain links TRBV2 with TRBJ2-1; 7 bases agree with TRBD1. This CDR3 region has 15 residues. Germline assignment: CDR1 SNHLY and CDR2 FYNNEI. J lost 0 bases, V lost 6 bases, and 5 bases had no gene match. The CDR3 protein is CASRGTALSYNEQFF. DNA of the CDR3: TGTGCCAGCAGGGGGACAGCTCTCTCCTACAATGAGCAGTTCTTC.

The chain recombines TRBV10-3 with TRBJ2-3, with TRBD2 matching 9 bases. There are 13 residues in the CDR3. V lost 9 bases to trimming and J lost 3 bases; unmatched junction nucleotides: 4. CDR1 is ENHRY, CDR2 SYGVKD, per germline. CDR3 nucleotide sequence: TGTGCCATTTGGACTAGCGAAACAGATACGCAGTATTTT. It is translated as CAIWTSETDTQYF.

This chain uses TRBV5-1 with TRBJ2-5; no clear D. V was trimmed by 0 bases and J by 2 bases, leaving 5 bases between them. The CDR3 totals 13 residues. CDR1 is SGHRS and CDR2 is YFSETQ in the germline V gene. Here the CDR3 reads CASSLGLQETQYF. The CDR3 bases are TGCGCCAGCAGCTTGGGTCTTCAAGAGACCCAGTACTTC.

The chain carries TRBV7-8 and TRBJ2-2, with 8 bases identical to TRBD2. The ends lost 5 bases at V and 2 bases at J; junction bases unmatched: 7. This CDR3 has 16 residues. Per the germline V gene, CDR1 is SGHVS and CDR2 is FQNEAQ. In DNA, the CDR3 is TGTGCCAGCAGCCCAAAAGCGGGGGAAAACACCGGGGAGCTGTTTTTT. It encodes CASSPKAGENTGELFF.

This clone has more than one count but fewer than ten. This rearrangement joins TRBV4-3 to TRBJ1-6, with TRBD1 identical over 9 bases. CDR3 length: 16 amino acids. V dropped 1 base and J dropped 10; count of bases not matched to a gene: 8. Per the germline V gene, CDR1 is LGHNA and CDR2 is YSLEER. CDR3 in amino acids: CASSQVFTGGSSPLHF. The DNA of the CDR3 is TGCGCCAGCAGCCAAGTCTTTACAGGGGGCTCCTCACCCCTCCACTTT.

The CDR3 DNA follows: TGCGCCAGCAGCTTGTTCCTCGGGAGACAGGGGGAGACCCAGTACTTC. It codes for CASSLFLGRQGETQYF. The chain carries TRBV5-1 and TRBJ2-5; 8 nucleotides line up with TRBD1. The junction had 10 bases not matched to a gene; V was cut back by 1 base and J by 5 bases. This CDR3 contains 16 residues. The germline CDR1 and CDR2 sequences are SGHRS and YFSETQ.

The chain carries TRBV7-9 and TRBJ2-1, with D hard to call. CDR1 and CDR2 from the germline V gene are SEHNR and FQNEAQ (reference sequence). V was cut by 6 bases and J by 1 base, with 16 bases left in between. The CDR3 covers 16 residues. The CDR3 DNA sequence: TGTGCCAGCAGTCCGTCCCACTCCGCTTCCTACAATGAGCAGTTCTTC. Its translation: CASSPSHSASYNEQFF.

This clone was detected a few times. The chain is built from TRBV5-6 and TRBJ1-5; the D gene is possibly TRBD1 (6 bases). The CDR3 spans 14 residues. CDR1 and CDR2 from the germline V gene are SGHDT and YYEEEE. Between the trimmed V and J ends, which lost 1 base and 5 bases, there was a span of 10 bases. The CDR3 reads CASSLSGVHQPQHF. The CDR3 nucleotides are TGTGCCAGCAGCTTGTCAGGGGTGCATCAGCCCCAGCATTTT.

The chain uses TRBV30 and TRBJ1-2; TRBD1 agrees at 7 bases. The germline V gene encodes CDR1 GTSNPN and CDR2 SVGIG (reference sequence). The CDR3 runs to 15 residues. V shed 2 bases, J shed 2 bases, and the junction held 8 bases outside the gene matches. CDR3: CAWSPRGTANYGYTF. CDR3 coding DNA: TGTGCCTGGAGTCCTCGGGGGACAGCCAACTATGGCTACACCTTC.

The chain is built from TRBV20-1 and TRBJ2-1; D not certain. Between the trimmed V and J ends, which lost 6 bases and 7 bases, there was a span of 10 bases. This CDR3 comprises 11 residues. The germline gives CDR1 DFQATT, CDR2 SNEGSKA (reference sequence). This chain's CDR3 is CSALRVNEQFF. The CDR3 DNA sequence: TGCAGTGCGTTACGGGTGAATGAGCAGTTCTTC.

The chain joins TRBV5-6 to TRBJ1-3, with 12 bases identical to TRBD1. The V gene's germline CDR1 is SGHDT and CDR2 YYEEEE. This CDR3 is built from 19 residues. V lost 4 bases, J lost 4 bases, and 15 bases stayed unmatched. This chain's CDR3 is CASSQNRDRGRVVGNTIYF. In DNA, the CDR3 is TGTGCCAGCAGCCAAAACCGGGACAGGGGGCGAGTGGTAGGAAACACCATATATTTT.

The CDR3 reads CASSLGLAGEETQYF. CDR3 in DNA: TGTGCCAGCAGCTTGGGACTAGCGGGAGAAGAGACCCAGTACTTC. V gene TRBV11-3 combines with J gene TRBJ2-5; 14 bases align to TRBD2. The V and J ends lost 3 bases and 3 bases, in that order; junction bases with no gene match: 0. The germline gives CDR1 SGHNT, CDR2 YENEEA. The CDR3 contains 15 residues.

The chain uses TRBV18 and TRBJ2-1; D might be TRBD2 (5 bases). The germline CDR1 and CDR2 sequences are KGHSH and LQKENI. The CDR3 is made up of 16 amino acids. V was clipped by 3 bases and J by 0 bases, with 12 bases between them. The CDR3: CASSPESGISYNEQFF. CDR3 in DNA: TGTGCCAGCTCACCGGAGTCGGGGATCTCCTACAATGAGCAGTTCTTC.

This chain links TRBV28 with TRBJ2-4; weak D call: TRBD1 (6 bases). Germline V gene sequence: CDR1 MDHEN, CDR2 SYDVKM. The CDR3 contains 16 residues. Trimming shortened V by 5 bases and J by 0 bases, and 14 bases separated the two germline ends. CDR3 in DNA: TGTGCCAGCAGTACTACAGGGTCTAAAGCCAAAAACATTCAGTACTTC. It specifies CASSTTGSKAKNIQYF.

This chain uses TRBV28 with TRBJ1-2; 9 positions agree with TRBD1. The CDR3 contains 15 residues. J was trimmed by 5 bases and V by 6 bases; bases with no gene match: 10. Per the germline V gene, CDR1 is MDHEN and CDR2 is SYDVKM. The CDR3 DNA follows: TGTGCCAGCAGCCCCATCACAGGGGGCGATTATGGCTACACCTTC. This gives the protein CASSPITGGDYGYTF.

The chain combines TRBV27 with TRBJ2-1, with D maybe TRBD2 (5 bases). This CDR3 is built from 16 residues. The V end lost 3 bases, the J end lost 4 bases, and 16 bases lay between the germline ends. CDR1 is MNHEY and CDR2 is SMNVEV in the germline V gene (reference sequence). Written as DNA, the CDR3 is TGTGCCAGCAGTTTTAGGGCGGAGGCACATTACAATGAGCAGTTCTTC. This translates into CASSFRAEAHYNEQFF.

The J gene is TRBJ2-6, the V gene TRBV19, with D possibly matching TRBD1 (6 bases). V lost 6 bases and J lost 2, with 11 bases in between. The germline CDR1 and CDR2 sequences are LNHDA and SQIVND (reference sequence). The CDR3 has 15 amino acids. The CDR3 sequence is CASSPGTTGANVLTF. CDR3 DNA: TGTGCCAGTAGCCCTGGGACAACTGGGGCCAACGTCCTGACTTTC.

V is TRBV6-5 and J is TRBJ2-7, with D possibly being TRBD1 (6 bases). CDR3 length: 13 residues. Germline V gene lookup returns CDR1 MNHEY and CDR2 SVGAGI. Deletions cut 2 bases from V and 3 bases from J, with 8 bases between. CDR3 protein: CASSYRDNYEQYF. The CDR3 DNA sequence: TGTGCCAGCAGTTACCGGGACAACTACGAGCAGTACTTC.